This entry features one T cell receptor (beta chain) sequence. Antigen specificity is unknown. Produced via immunoSEQ multiplex PCR; TCRdb's table is partial and in-frame only. The sample has about 32,000 clones, roughly 90% seen once. The data are from a study of monozygotic twins with cystic fibrosis. Overall study findings and caveats: Age, concordance and disease severity did not associate with shared CDR3 numbers. Monozygotic CF twin pairs shared significantly more nucleotide-identical clonotypes than unrelated CF individuals did.

This clonotype was sampled from a girl aged 2-15 years with cystic fibrosis. The sequenced sample consisted of blood.

The CDR3 is CASSPDSSARGYTF. CDR3 bases: TGTGCCAGCAGCCCGGACAGTTCGGCAAGGGGCTACACCTTC. The V gene is TRBV7-2, the J gene TRBJ1-2, with D tentatively TRBD1 (6 bases). The CDR3 sequence is 14 residues long. Germline V gives CDR1 SGHTA, CDR2 FQGNSA. Trimming removed 5 bases at V and 8 bases at J, with 18 bases between.